The 23 T cell receptor beta chains presented below share a single source sample, sequenced in a study of breast tumors, draining lymph nodes, adjacent tissues. Via MiXCR, TCRdb re-called the multiplex PCR reads, giving one row per CDR3 protein. This sample has around 140,000 distinct CDR3 sequences, with around 20% found just once. The lymph nodes were axillary draining lymph nodes from breast cancer patients. The sample taken for sequencing was axillary lymph node tissue. The origin of the receptors is a female donor with breast cancer. Some clones in this sample may be carry-over from other donors' samples.

The chain carries TRBV5-6 and TRBJ2-7, with D possibly being TRBD1 (6 bases). V was pared by 1 base and J by 0 bases, with 11 bases between. Germline CDR1 reads SGHDT; CDR2 reads YYEEEE. The CDR3 covers 15 residues. DNA of the CDR3: TGTGCCAGCAGCTTGACAGGGAAGAGCTCCTACGAGCAGTACTTC. This encodes CASSLTGKSSYEQYF.

Regarding this clonotype: A much larger clone is a single base away; this may be a read error. The rearrangement uses TRBV12-3 or TRBV12-4 and TRBJ2-5, with 9 bases matching TRBD2. The CDR3 contains 15 residues. Here the CDR3 DNA reads TGTGCCGGCAGTTTAGAGAGCGGGAGGCGAAAGACCCAGTACTTC. It translates to CAGSLESGRRKTQYF.

This clonotype was found many times. The chain employs TRBV30 and TRBJ1-6, with D tentatively TRBD1 (5 bases). CDR3 length equals 13 residues. CDR1 and CDR2 from the germline V gene are GTSNPN and SVGIG (reference sequence). Between the trimmed V and J ends, which lost 5 bases and 2 bases, there was a span of 7 bases. The CDR3 bases are TGTGCCTGGCAGGGAACCTATAATTCACCCCTCCACTTT. This encodes CAWQGTYNSPLHF.

This clonotype was counted a single time. Since no conserved phenylalanine or tryptophan closes the CDR3, a read error is the likely cause. The V gene is TRBV7-3, the J gene TRBJ2-5, with D unresolved. This CDR3 region has 14 residues. V was cut by 4 bases and J by 1 base, with 10 bases left in between. Per germline, CDR1 SGHTA and CDR2 FQGTGA. For the CDR3, the DNA is TGTGCCAGCAGCTCCGCCGGCAGCCAAGAGACCCAGTACCTC. Translated: CASSSAGSQETQYL.

In this sample, this clonotype turned up many times. CDR3 region: CASLYRESQPQHF. The CDR3 coding sequence is TGTGCCAGCCTATACAGGGAAAGTCAGCCCCAGCATTTT. The chain employs TRBV6-1 and TRBJ1-5; TRBD1 might be the D (6 bases). The germline V gene encodes CDR1 MNHNS and CDR2 SASEGT. The CDR3 consists of 13 residues. Trimming took off 8 bases at V and 6 bases at J, with 14 bases between the two ends.

In its sample, this clonotype was seen many times. CDR3: CAISESAGTTYEQYF. The CDR3 DNA reads as TGTGCCATCAGTGAGTCGGCAGGAACGACCTACGAGCAGTACTTC. The chain is built from TRBV10-3 and TRBJ2-7; D gene unclear. The germline V and J ends were trimmed by 0 bases and 2 bases, with 11 bases remaining between them. The length of the CDR3 is 15 residues. The V gene's germline CDR1 is ENHRY and CDR2 SYGVKD.

At least ten counts were recorded for this clonotype. The gene calls are TRBV6-1 and TRBJ2-1, with TRBD2 matching 9 bases. CDR3 size: 14 residues. The trim removed 8 bases at V and 6 bases at J, leaving 8 bases unmatched. Germline CDR1 and CDR2: MNHNS and SASEGT. The CDR3 reads CASCRLAGLNEQFF. The CDR3 bases are TGTGCCAGCTGTCGGCTAGCGGGGCTCAATGAGCAGTTCTTC.

Of note for this clonotype: A much larger clone differs by one base, so this may be a read error. The chain is built from TRBV12-3 or TRBV12-4 and TRBJ2-3; 14 nucleotides line up with TRBD2. V trimming: 3 bases; J trimming: 4 bases; junction bases outside the gene matches: 9. The CDR3 is made up of 18 amino acids. The CDR3 region is CASSFEGLAGEGADTQYF. The CDR3 DNA is TGTGCCAGCAGTTTTGAGGGACTAGCGGGAGAGGGGGCAGATACGCAGTATTTT.

This clonotype was observed a few times. This sequence joins TRBV30 and TRBJ2-5; 14 positions agree with TRBD2. The CDR3 has 18 residues. The germline CDR1 and CDR2 sequences are GTSNPN and SVGIG (reference sequence). V shed 1 base, J shed 2 bases, and the junction held 9 bases outside the gene matches. The CDR3 DNA sequence: TGTGCCTGGAGTGCAGCAGGGACTAGCGGGAGTAGACAAGAGACCCAGTACTTC. Translating gives CAWSAAGTSGSRQETQYF. The full variable domain, completed using reference TRBV30 and TRBJ2-5, is SQTIHQWPATLVQPVGSPLSLECTVEGTSNPNLYWYRQAAGRGLQLLFYSVGIGQISSEVPQNLSASRPQDRQFILSSKKLLLSDSGFYLCAWSAAGTSGSRQETQYFGPGTRLLVL.

In regard to this clonotype: This sequence may be a read error, since a much larger clone differs from it by one base. The V gene is TRBV7-8, the J gene TRBJ1-5; 7 bases agree with TRBD1. Germline trimming cut 8 bases from V and 5 bases from J; bases unmatched to any gene: 9. Germline-derived CDR1 and CDR2 are SGHVS and FQNEAQ. The CDR3 runs to 14 residues. CDR3 sequence reads: CASGQQGSHQPQHF. The CDR3 nucleotides read TGTGCCAGCGGCCAACAGGGGAGCCATCAGCCCCAGCATTTT.

V usage is TRBV5-1 and J usage is TRBJ2-2, with 9 bases matching TRBD2. J gave up 7 bases and V 0 bases, and 7 bases lay outside the gene matches. This CDR3 has 16 amino acids. Per germline, CDR1 SGHRS and CDR2 YFSETQ. CDR3 residues: CASSLAIAGEVGELFF. The DNA of the CDR3 is TGCGCCAGCAGCTTGGCAATAGCGGGAGAGGTCGGGGAGCTGTTTTTT.

Turning to this clonotype: A much larger clonotype is one base distant, so this may be a read error. The rearrangement uses TRBV6-1 and TRBJ2-1; possibly TRBD2 for D (6 bases). The CDR3 is 15 amino acids. Germline V gene data show CDR1 as MNHNS and CDR2 as SASEGT. V lost 2 bases and J 2 bases, leaving 10 bases between the germline ends. CDR3 in DNA: TGTGCCAGCAGTGAACGGGAGTTCCCCTACAATGAGCAGTTCTTC. This codes for CASSEREFPYNEQFF.

This clonotype was observed many times. V usage is TRBV28 and J usage is TRBJ2-5; D not resolved. V dropped 3 bases and J dropped 1 base, with 6 bases sitting between them. This CDR3 is built from 13 residues. Germline V gives CDR1 MDHEN, CDR2 SYDVKM. This chain's CDR3 is CASSFQLQETQYF. The CDR3 nucleotides are TGTGCCAGCAGTTTTCAGCTCCAAGAGACCCAGTACTTC. The variable domain in full, with the rest retrieved from reference TRBV28 and TRBJ2-5, is DVKVTQSSRYLVKRTGEKVFLECVQDMDHENMFWYRQDPGLGLRLIYFSYDVKMKEKGDIPEGYSVSREKKERFSLILESASTNQTSMYLCASSFQLQETQYFGPGTRLLVL.

Note on this clonotype: This may be a read error, as it is one base from a much larger clone. The chain employs TRBV11-3 and TRBJ2-1; TRBD2 agrees at 9 bases. This CDR3 is built from 16 residues. V gave up 5 bases and J gave up 2 bases; unmatched junction bases: 7. Germline V CDR1 and CDR2: SGHNT, YENEEA. CDR3: CASSLAGTSPYNEQFF. In nucleotides, the CDR3 is TGTGCCAGCAGCCTAGCGGGGACCAGCCCCTACAATGAGCAGTTCTTC.

This clonotype was detected many times. DNA for the CDR3: TGTGCCACCACAGGGGGGTCTAGCCACTACGAGCAGTACTTC. Amino acid sequence: CATTGGSSHYEQYF. The chain has TRBV25-1 and TRBJ2-7; the match to TRBD1 covers 8 bases. The CDR3 runs 14 residues. V shed 10 bases, J shed 3 bases, and the junction held 11 bases outside the gene matches. Germline V gene sequence: CDR1 MGHDK, CDR2 SYGVNS.

CDR3 loop: CSASCGGQYF. The CDR3 bases are TGCAGTGCTAGTTGCGGCGGGCAGTACTTC. The chain links TRBV20-1 to TRBJ2-7; D gene ambiguous. The CDR3 covers 10 residues. The V gene lost 3 bases and the J gene lost 9 bases, with 9 bases spanning the gap. Per the germline V gene, CDR1 is DFQATT and CDR2 is SNEGSKA (reference sequence).

This clonotype was picked up many times. The chain has TRBV6-2 or TRBV6-3 and TRBJ2-1; D is ambiguous. This CDR3 has 11 residues. With 8 bases removed from V and 7 bases from J, the gap between germline ends came to 9 bases. The germline gives CDR1 MNHEY, CDR2 SVGEGT. The CDR3, as DNA: TGTGCCAGCTCCTATAGTAATGAGCAGTTCTTC. Translating it yields CASSYSNEQFF.

This clonotype was picked up many times. The chain has TRBV29-1 and TRBJ2-5; D not certain. Per germline, CDR1 SQVTM and CDR2 ANQGSEA. This CDR3 spans 13 amino acids. The germline V and J ends were trimmed by 4 bases and 2 bases, with 11 bases remaining between them. The CDR3 protein is CSVGPRFQETQYF. In DNA, the CDR3 is TGCAGCGTTGGACCGCGTTTTCAAGAGACCCAGTACTTC.

The table lists this clonotype with a few counts. The chain carries TRBV30 and TRBJ2-2, with D uncertain. Between the trimmed V and J ends, which lost 1 base and 3 bases, there was a span of 9 bases. Germline V lookup: CDR1 GTSNPN, CDR2 SVGIG (reference sequence). This CDR3 has 14 residues. The CDR3 is CAWSGIRYTGELFF. CDR3 DNA sequence: TGTGCCTGGAGTGGAATCCGCTACACCGGGGAGCTGTTTTTT.

Concerning this clonotype: A single base separates this from a much larger clone, so it may be a read error. Here the CDR3 omits its conserved ending phenylalanine or tryptophan, so a read error is the likely source. The V call is TRBV12-3 or TRBV12-4, the J call TRBJ2-3, with D perhaps TRBD2 (5 bases). V lost 7 bases and J 2 bases, leaving 10 bases between the germline ends. CDR3 length: 13 residues. The CDR3 spells CASTTRHTDTQYV. For the CDR3, the DNA is TGTGCCAGCACCACTAGACACACAGATACGCAGTATGTT.

Points on this clonotype: A read error is possible here, since a much larger clone lies one base away. The chain uses TRBV12-3 or TRBV12-4 and TRBJ1-5; 10 nucleotides align to TRBD1. This CDR3 spans 15 amino acids. DNA of the CDR3: TGTGCCGGCAGTAGACAGGGGGCCAGCAATCAGCCCCAGCATTTT. This codes for CAGSRQGASNQPQHF.

The rearrangement joins TRBV28 to TRBJ2-5; maybe TRBD2 (5 bases). Germline lookup yields CDR1 MDHEN and CDR2 SYDVKM. The CDR3 has 13 residues. Between the trimmed V and J ends, which lost 2 bases and 5 bases, there was a span of 9 bases. The CDR3 DNA follows: TGTGCCAGCAGTTTACCGAGAGGGGAGACCCAGTACTTC. It codes for CASSLPRGETQYF.

This clonotype was observed many times. This sequence joins TRBV2 and TRBJ1-5; D is perhaps TRBD1 (5 bases). The CDR3 loop spans 15 amino acids. Germline values: CDR1 SNHLY, CDR2 FYNNEI. Between the trimmed V and J ends, which lost 4 bases and 0 bases, there was a span of 10 bases. The CDR3 here is CASSVGVNSNQPQHF. For the CDR3, the DNA is TGTGCCAGCAGTGTGGGGGTCAATAGCAATCAGCCCCAGCATTTT.